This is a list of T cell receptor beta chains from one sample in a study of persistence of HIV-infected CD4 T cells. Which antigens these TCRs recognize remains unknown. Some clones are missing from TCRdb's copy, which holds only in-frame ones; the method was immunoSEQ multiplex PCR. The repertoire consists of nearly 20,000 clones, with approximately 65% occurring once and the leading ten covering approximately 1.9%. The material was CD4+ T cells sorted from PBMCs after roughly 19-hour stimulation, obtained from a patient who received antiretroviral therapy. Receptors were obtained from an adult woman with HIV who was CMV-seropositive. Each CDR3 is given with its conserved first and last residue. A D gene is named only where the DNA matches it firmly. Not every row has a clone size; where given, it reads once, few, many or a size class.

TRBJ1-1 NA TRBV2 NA TGTGCCAGCAGTAAACAGGGAGAGACTGAAGCTTTCTTT CASSKQGETEAFF
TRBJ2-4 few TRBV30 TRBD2 TGTGCCTGGGGGGGGGAACAGCTAGCCAAAAACATTCAGTACTTC CAWGGEQLAKNIQYF
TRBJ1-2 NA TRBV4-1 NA TGCGCCAGCAGCCAAGATGGTTGGAACTATGGCTACACCTTC CASSQDGWNYGYTF
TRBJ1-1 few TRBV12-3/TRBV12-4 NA TGTGCCAGCAGTGGATTTGAAGCTTTCTTT CASSGFEAFF
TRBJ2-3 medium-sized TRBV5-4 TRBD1 TGTGCCAGCAGCGGTAGGGACAGGGATACGCAGTATTTT CASSGRDRDTQYF
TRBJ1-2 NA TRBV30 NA TGTGCCTGGAGTCGGATGATGCTCTCGGCTGGCTACACCTTC CAWSRMMLSAGYTF
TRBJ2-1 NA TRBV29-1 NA TGCAGCGTTGAACCCCGGGACCTGGGCCGTCCGCCTCTTTCCTACAATGAGCAGTTCTTC CSVEPRDLGRPPLSYNEQFF
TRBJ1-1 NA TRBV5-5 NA TGTGCCAGCAGCTTCGCCTTGAACACTGAAGCTTTCTTT CASSFALNTEAFF
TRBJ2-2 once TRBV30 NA TGTGCCTGGATGGGGGCAGGGAACACCGGGGAGCTGTTTTTT CAWMGAGNTGELFF
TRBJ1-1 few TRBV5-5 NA TGTGCCAGCAGCTCCTCCGTCCGGACCGCCGGCACTGAAGCTTTCTTT CASSSSVRTAGTEAFF
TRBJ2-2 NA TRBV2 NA TGTGCCAGGGCCCCCAGCACCACCGGGGAGCTGTTTTTT CARAPSTTGELFF
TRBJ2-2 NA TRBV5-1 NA TGCGCCAGCAGCCAGGGACGGATGAACACCGGGGAGCTGTTTTTT CASSQGRMNTGELFF
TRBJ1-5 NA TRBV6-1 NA TGTGCCAGCAGTGAACGGTGGGATCAGCCCCAGCATTTT CASSERWDQPQHF
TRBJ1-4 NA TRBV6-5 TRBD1 TGTGCCAGCAGGTGGCGGGGACAGGGAAATGAAAAACTGTTTTTT CASRWRGQGNEKLFF
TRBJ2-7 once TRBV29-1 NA TGCAGCGTTCCAGGGGAGGGGTCCCACGAGCAGTACTTC CSVPGEGSHEQYF
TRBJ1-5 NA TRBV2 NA TGTGCCAGCAGTAAGGACGAGATTGGTCAGCCCCAGCATTTT CASSKDEIGQPQHF
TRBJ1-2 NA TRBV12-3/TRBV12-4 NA TGTGCCAGCAGTCGCGACAGTCTAGGCTACACCTTC CASSRDSLGYTF
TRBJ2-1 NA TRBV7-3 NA TGTGCCAGCAGCTCCCGGACTGGGAATGAGCAGTTCTTC CASSSRTGNEQFF
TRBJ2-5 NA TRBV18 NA TGTGCCAGCTCACCATTAGGGAAGGAGGAGACCCAGTACTTC CASSPLGKEETQYF
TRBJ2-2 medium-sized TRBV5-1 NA TGCGCCAGCAGCTTGGACAGGGAGTCCGGGGAGCTGTTTTTT CASSLDRESGELFF
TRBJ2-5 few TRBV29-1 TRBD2 TGCAGCACTAGCGGGGGCCAAGAGACCCAGTACTTC CSTSGGQETQYF
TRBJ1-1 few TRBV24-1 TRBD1 TGTGCCACCAGCCAATCGGGACAGGGGGCGAGGACTGAAGCTTTCTTT CATSQSGQGARTEAFF
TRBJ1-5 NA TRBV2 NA TGTGCCAGCACCAGGGAGGGGGGACAACTCAATCAGCCCCAGCATTTT CASTREGGQLNQPQHF
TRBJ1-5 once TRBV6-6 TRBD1 TGTGCCAGCAGCCGCCGACAGGGGGGTAGCAATCAGCCCCAGCATTTT CASSRRQGGSNQPQHF
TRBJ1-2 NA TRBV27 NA TGTGCCAGCAGTCCGACAGCGTTCTATGGCTACACCTTC CASSPTAFYGYTF
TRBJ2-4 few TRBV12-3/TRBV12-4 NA TGTGCCAGCAGTTTGGGCGATGGGAACATTCAGTACTTC CASSLGDGNIQYF
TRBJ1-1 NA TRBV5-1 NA TGCGCCAGCAGCTCCCACTTGCCCAACACTGAAGCTTTCTTT CASSSHLPNTEAFF
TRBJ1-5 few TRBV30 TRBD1 TGTGCCTGGAGTACAGGGGCTGGGGATCAGCCCCAGCATTTT CAWSTGAGDQPQHF
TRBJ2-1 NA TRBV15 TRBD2 TGTGCCACCAGCAGAGATAAGCGGGGGACCTCCTACAATGAGCAGTTCTTC CATSRDKRGTSYNEQFF
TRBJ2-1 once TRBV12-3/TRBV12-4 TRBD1 TGTGCCAGCAGTTCCAACAGGGGTGATGAGCAGTTCTTC CASSSNRGDEQFF
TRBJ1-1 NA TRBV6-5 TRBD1 TGTGCCAGCGGAAACAGGGGAACTGAAGCTTTCTTT CASGNRGTEAFF
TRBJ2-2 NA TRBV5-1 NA TGCGCCAGCAGCTTGGCCGGGTTCCCCGGGGAGCTGTTTTTT CASSLAGFPGELFF
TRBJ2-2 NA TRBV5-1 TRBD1 TGCGCCAGCAGCGCGGGACAGGGGAAAACCGGGGAGCTGTTTTTT CASSAGQGKTGELFF
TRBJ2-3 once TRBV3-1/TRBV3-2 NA TGTGCCAGCAGTATCACAGTTACGACAGATACGCAGTATTTT CASSITVTTDTQYF
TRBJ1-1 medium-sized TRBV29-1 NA TGCAGCGCTCAGGATCGGGGTCCCACTGAAGCTTTCTTT CSAQDRGPTEAFF
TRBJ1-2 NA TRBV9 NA TGTGCCAGCAGCGCCACCTTATACTATGGCTACACCTTC CASSATLYYGYTF
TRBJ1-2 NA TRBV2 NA TGTGCCAGCAGCGAGGGGCCGGGAGGCTACACCTTC CASSEGPGGYTF
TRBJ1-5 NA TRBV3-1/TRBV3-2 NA TGTGCCAGCAGCCAAGATCCGGAAATGACCCAGCATTTT CASSQDPEMTQHF
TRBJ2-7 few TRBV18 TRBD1 TGTGCCAGCTCACCCTATCGGTTAGACAGGGGAAACGAGCAGTACTTC CASSPYRLDRGNEQYF
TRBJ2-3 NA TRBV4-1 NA TGCGCCAGCAGCCAAGTCGGCGTAGAGAGAACAGATACGCAGTATTTT CASSQVGVERTDTQYF
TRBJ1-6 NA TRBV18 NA TGTGCCAGCTCACCATCAGAGGGACCCCTCCACTTT CASSPSEGPLHF
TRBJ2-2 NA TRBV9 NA TGTGCCAGCAGCGTAGCAGTACAGGGTATCACCGGGGAGCTGTTTTTT CASSVAVQGITGELFF
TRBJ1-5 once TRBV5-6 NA TGTGCCAGCAGCTTGGTAGGCAGGGGCTACCCTCAGCCCCAGCATTTT CASSLVGRGYPQPQHF
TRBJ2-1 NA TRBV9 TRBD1 TGTGCCAGCAGCGTAGATCCCGGGACAGGAGTGAGGAATGAGCAGTTCTTC CASSVDPGTGVRNEQFF
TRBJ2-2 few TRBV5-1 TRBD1 TGCGCCAGCAGCCGGGACAGGGAGACCGGGGAGCTGTTTTTT CASSRDRETGELFF
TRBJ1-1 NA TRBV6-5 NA TGTGCCAGCAGACGGACGGGGAACACTGAAGCTTTCTTT CASRRTGNTEAFF
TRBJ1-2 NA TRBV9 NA TGTGCCAGCAGCCCAAGACCCTCGGGGGACTATGGCTACACCTTC CASSPRPSGDYGYTF
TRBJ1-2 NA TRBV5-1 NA TGCGCCAGCAGCTTGGGTAGTGGACAGCCCTATGGCTACACCTTC CASSLGSGQPYGYTF
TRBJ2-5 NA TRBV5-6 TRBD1 TGTGCCAGCAGCCTAAGGCAGGGGGCACGGGAGACCCAGTACTTC CASSLRQGARETQYF
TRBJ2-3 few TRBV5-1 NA TGCGCCAGCAGCGATGGATCAACGCATACGCAGTATTTT CASSDGSTHTQYF
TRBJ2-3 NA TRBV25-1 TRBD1 TGTGCCAGCAGTGCTTCAGGGGGCTCAGATACGCAGTATTTT CASSASGGSDTQYF
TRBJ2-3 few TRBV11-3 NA TGTGCCAGCAGCTTAGGGGGAGGGACAGTCACAGATACGCAGTATTTT CASSLGGGTVTDTQYF
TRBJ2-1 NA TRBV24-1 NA TGTGCCACCAGTGATATCCGGGGTGAGCAGTTCTTC CATSDIRGEQFF
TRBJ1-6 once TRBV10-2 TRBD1 TGCGCCAGCAGCGAAGACAGGGCGGAATCACCCCTCCACTTT CASSEDRAESPLHF
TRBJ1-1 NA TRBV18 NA TGTGCCAGCTCAGGATCAGACAGTGAAGCTTTCTTT CASSGSDSEAFF
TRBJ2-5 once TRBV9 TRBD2 TGTGCCAGCAGCTTCGGGGGGGAGACCCAGTACTTC CASSFGGETQYF
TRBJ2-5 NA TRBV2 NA TGTGCCAGCAGTGATAACGTGTTCGGGGAGACCCAGTACTTC CASSDNVFGETQYF
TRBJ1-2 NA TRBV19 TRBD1 TGTGCCAGGACGGACAGGGCGATTGTCGGCTACACCTTC CARTDRAIVGYTF
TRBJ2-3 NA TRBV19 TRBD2 TGTGCCAGTGCCCTGCTAGCGGGGGACACAGATACGCAGTATTTT CASALLAGDTDTQYF